The rows below give T cell receptor beta chains drawn from one sample of a study of siplizumab effects on memory and regulatory T cells. The table came from immunoSEQ multiplex PCR; TCRdb's copy has only in-frame clones and leaves some out. The table includes 45,000 to 50,000 clones, about 90% detected once. Sequencing was performed on naive CD8+ T cells sorted from blood. The receptors originated from a human donor in good health. Both conserved end residues are part of each CDR3. The D gene is left open where the match is weak. Only part of the rows carry a size: once, few, many, or a class if the clone is expanded.

V: TRBV7-6; size: -; J: TRBJ2-1; D: TRBD2; DNA: TGTGCCAGCAGCTTTCGTGAGGCGGGAGGGCCGGGCCCTACCGATGAGCAGTTCTTC; CDR3: CASSFREAGGPGPTDEQFF
V: TRBV27; size: few; J: TRBJ2-7; D: -; DNA: TGTGCCAGCAGTTTATCCGGGGGGCTCTACGAGCAGTACTTC; CDR3: CASSLSGGLYEQYF
V: TRBV19; size: -; J: TRBJ1-5; D: -; DNA: TGTGCCGATTATAGACAGGGCAATCAGCCCCAGCATTTT; CDR3: CADYRQGNQPQHF
V: TRBV27; size: -; J: TRBJ2-1; D: TRBD2; DNA: TGTGCCAGCAGTTTAAGCGGGAGTTACAATGAGCAGTTCTTC; CDR3: CASSLSGSYNEQFF
V: TRBV11-2; size: -; J: TRBJ2-3; D: TRBD2; DNA: TGTGCCAGCAGCTTAGGGACTAGCCCCACAGATACGCAGTATTTT; CDR3: CASSLGTSPTDTQYF
V: TRBV5-4; size: -; J: TRBJ2-7; D: -; DNA: TGTGCCAGCAGCTGGGGAGGCGAGCAGTACTTC; CDR3: CASSWGGEQYF
V: TRBV9; size: -; J: TRBJ2-6; D: -; DNA: TGTGCCAGCAGCGGCCACCCGGGGTCTGCCGGGGCCAACGTCCTGACTTTC; CDR3: CASSGHPGSAGANVLTF
V: TRBV9; size: -; J: TRBJ2-7; D: TRBD2; DNA: TGTGCCAGCAGCCGGACTAGCCGACTAAACTACGAGCAGTACTTC; CDR3: CASSRTSRLNYEQYF
V: TRBV20-1; size: -; J: TRBJ1-1; D: -; DNA: TGCAGTGCGATTTTGAACACTGAAGCTTTCTTT; CDR3: CSAILNTEAFF
V: TRBV9; size: -; J: TRBJ1-6; D: -; DNA: TGTGCCAGCAACTCGGCAGGCGGTTCACCCCTCCACTTT; CDR3: CASNSAGGSPLHF
V: TRBV14; size: few; J: TRBJ1-2; D: -; DNA: TGTGCCAGCAGCCAGGGGACCGCGATCTATGGCTACACCTTC; CDR3: CASSQGTAIYGYTF
V: TRBV9; size: -; J: TRBJ2-7; D: TRBD1; DNA: TGTGCCAGCAGCGTACTCCCAGGGGGCGAGCAGTACTTC; CDR3: CASSVLPGGEQYF
V: TRBV5-6; size: -; J: TRBJ1-2; D: -; DNA: TGTGCCAGCAGCGGATACAGAGGAGCTAACTATGGCTACACCTTC; CDR3: CASSGYRGANYGYTF
V: TRBV11-2; size: -; J: TRBJ2-3; D: -; DNA: TGTGCCAGCAGTCCCCCTGACTATAGCACAGATACGCAGTATTTT; CDR3: CASSPPDYSTDTQYF
V: TRBV5-1; size: -; J: TRBJ1-1; D: -; DNA: TGCGCCAGCAGCTCCGGGCAGGGCACTGAAGCTTTCTTT; CDR3: CASSSGQGTEAFF
V: TRBV5-1; size: -; J: TRBJ2-2; D: -; DNA: TGCGCCAGCAGCTTGGTAGCGAACACCGGGGAGCTGTTTTTT; CDR3: CASSLVANTGELFF
V: TRBV7-6; size: -; J: TRBJ2-2; D: -; DNA: TGTGCCAGCAGCTGGGACACCTCGAACACCGGGGAGCTGTTTTTT; CDR3: CASSWDTSNTGELFF
V: TRBV18; size: once; J: TRBJ1-3; D: -; DNA: TGTGCCAGCTCACCAAGCAGCGCCTCTGGAAACACCATATATTTT; CDR3: CASSPSSASGNTIYF
V: TRBV5-6; size: -; J: TRBJ2-7; D: -; DNA: TGTGCCAGCAGCTTGGACGCCAACTCCTACGAGCAGTACTTC; CDR3: CASSLDANSYEQYF
V: TRBV13; size: -; J: TRBJ1-2; D: -; DNA: TGTGCCAGCACCTATTTTCAGGGTGCCAACTATGGCTACACCTTC; CDR3: CASTYFQGANYGYTF
V: TRBV11-2; size: -; J: TRBJ2-1; D: TRBD1; DNA: TGTGCCAGCAGCGGACAGGGGAGCAATGAGCAGTTCTTC; CDR3: CASSGQGSNEQFF
V: TRBV7-9; size: -; J: TRBJ2-3; D: -; DNA: TGTGCCAGCAGCTTAGGGGGGGCACGAACAGATACGCAGTATTTT; CDR3: CASSLGGARTDTQYF
V: TRBV7-6; size: few; J: TRBJ1-5; D: -; DNA: TGTGCCAGCAGCTTAGAGTTGTATCAGCCCCAGCATTTT; CDR3: CASSLELYQPQHF
V: TRBV4-1; size: -; J: TRBJ1-4; D: -; DNA: TGCGCCAGCAGCCAAGGAGTGGGGGCTAATGAAAAACTGTTTTTT; CDR3: CASSQGVGANEKLFF
V: TRBV28; size: once; J: TRBJ1-1; D: TRBD1; DNA: TGTGCCAGCAGTACTGGGACAGGGAACACTGAAGCTTTCTTT; CDR3: CASSTGTGNTEAFF
V: TRBV6-5; size: -; J: TRBJ1-1; D: -; DNA: TGTGCCAGCAGTTACCTCCGGTCTGAAGCTTTCTTT; CDR3: CASSYLRSEAFF
V: TRBV4-1; size: -; J: TRBJ2-1; D: -; DNA: TGCGCCAGCAGCCACTTAAGGGGGGGCAATGAGCAGTTCTTC; CDR3: CASSHLRGGNEQFF
V: TRBV7-6; size: -; J: TRBJ2-1; D: TRBD1; DNA: TGTGCCAGCAGCCCAGGCCGGGACAGGGTCTACAATGAGCAGTTCTTC; CDR3: CASSPGRDRVYNEQFF
V: TRBV19; size: once; J: TRBJ2-5; D: -; DNA: TGTGCCAGTAGTATTGGTCCCACGGATTCCCAAGAGACCCAGTACTTC; CDR3: CASSIGPTDSQETQYF
V: TRBV19; size: -; J: TRBJ1-5; D: TRBD1; DNA: TGTGCCAGCTCGACAGGGGGGAGTCAGCCCCAGCATTTT; CDR3: CASSTGGSQPQHF
V: TRBV27; size: -; J: TRBJ2-2; D: -; DNA: TGTGCCAGCAGTTTATATGACACCGGGGAGCTGTTTTTT; CDR3: CASSLYDTGELFF
V: TRBV5-1; size: once; J: TRBJ2-3; D: -; DNA: TGCGCCAGCAGCTTGGAACCGTTTGTAGATACGCAGTATTTT; CDR3: CASSLEPFVDTQYF
V: TRBV4-1; size: -; J: TRBJ1-2; D: -; DNA: TGCGCCAGCAGCCACCCGGCAGGGAAGGATGTGGGCTACACCTTC; CDR3: CASSHPAGKDVGYTF
V: TRBV10-1; size: -; J: TRBJ1-1; D: -; DNA: TGCGCCAGCAGTGAATATGGGGTAAACACTGAAGCTTTCTTT; CDR3: CASSEYGVNTEAFF
V: TRBV2; size: -; J: TRBJ2-5; D: -; DNA: TGTGCCAGCAGGTCAATGCGAGCGCGCCCAGAGACCCAGTACTTC; CDR3: CASRSMRARPETQYF
V: TRBV27; size: -; J: TRBJ1-2; D: TRBD1; DNA: TGTGCCAGCAGTCCCAGGGGGCCGGGCGGCTACACCTTC; CDR3: CASSPRGPGGYTF
V: TRBV6-6; size: -; J: TRBJ2-5; D: -; DNA: TGTGCCAGCAGGCCGTTCTACCAAGAGACCCAGTACTTC; CDR3: CASRPFYQETQYF
V: TRBV10-3; size: -; J: TRBJ1-2; D: -; DNA: TGTGCCATCAGTGAGTCCCAAGCTAACTATGGCTACACCTTC; CDR3: CAISESQANYGYTF
V: TRBV5-1; size: -; J: TRBJ2-5; D: -; DNA: TGCGCCAGCAGCGGGCGGCCCTCCCCAATCCAAGAGACCCAGTACTTC; CDR3: CASSGRPSPIQETQYF
V: TRBV6-5; size: -; J: TRBJ2-6; D: -; DNA: TGTGCCAGCAGTTACGGGGCTGGGGCCAACGTCCTGACTTTC; CDR3: CASSYGAGANVLTF
V: TRBV11-2; size: -; J: TRBJ2-1; D: -; DNA: TGTGCCAGCAGCTTTTTCAATGAGCAGTTCTTC; CDR3: CASSFFNEQFF
V: TRBV4-1; size: -; J: TRBJ2-7; D: -; DNA: TGCGCCAGCAGCCCGCGGGACTCTACCTACGAGCAGTACTTC; CDR3: CASSPRDSTYEQYF
V: TRBV6-5; size: -; J: TRBJ1-4; D: TRBD1; DNA: TGTGCCAGCAGTTCCCCGGGACAGCTGTTTTTT; CDR3: CASSSPGQLFF
V: TRBV6-5; size: -; J: TRBJ1-2; D: -; DNA: TGTGCCAGCAGTTACTCGGGACAAACCTATGGCTACACCTTC; CDR3: CASSYSGQTYGYTF
V: TRBV15; size: once; J: TRBJ1-5; D: -; DNA: TGTGCCACCAGCGCAACAGCCTACAATCAGCCCCAGCATTTT; CDR3: CATSATAYNQPQHF
V: TRBV4-1; size: -; J: TRBJ2-2; D: TRBD2; DNA: TGCGCCAGCAGCGAAGATCACCTAGCGGGAGTTTACACCGGGGAGCTGTTTTTT; CDR3: CASSEDHLAGVYTGELFF
V: TRBV5-1; size: -; J: TRBJ1-2; D: -; DNA: TGCGCCAGCAGCTTGGCCGCAGGAGGTGGCTATGGCTACACCTTC; CDR3: CASSLAAGGGYGYTF
V: TRBV29-1; size: -; J: TRBJ2-3; D: TRBD1; DNA: TGCAGCGTTGAAGATGGAGGGGACAGGGGGACCACAGATACGCAGTATTTT; CDR3: CSVEDGGDRGTTDTQYF
V: TRBV6-6; size: -; J: TRBJ2-7; D: -; DNA: TGTGCCAGCAGTTACCCTACCGGGGGGCCTGGTAACGAGCAGTACTTC; CDR3: CASSYPTGGPGNEQYF